The T cell receptor (beta chain) under discussion was sequenced for a study of response to subunit inactivated influenza vaccine. Study-level points and caveats: A suggestion made by the authors is that each seasonal influenza vaccination recruits few new T cells.

As regards this clonotype: Its matching antigen is unknown.

From germline, CDR1 is SGHTA and CDR2 FQGNSA. V lost 1 base and J lost 3, with 7 bases in between. There are 14 residues in the CDR3. TCRdb passed the RT-PCR reads through MiXCR, listing each CDR3 protein once. Here the sample spans more than 500,000 distinct CDR3 sequences, over 9% being singletons. The sample was also linked to a second study, of T cells expressing NK-cell markers. In that study: The authors made TCR beta cDNA libraries by 5'RACE template switching. This switching added a universal primer site and UMIs. The sequencing cohort of eight donors included seven HCMV-seropositive individuals and one seronegative individual. The leading position in the CD3+CD56-NKG2C+ fraction of several donors also went to these clonotypes.

Sequenced material: PBMCs from blood, taken on the day of vaccination. V gene TRBV7-2 combines with J gene TRBJ1-5, with TRBD1 as a possible D gene (5 bases). The receptor comes from a man aged 45-65 years who received an inactivated influenza vaccine. CDR3 in DNA: TGTGCCAGCAGCTTAGACAGGACCAATCAGCCCCAGCATTTT. Protein product: CASSLDRTNQPQHF.